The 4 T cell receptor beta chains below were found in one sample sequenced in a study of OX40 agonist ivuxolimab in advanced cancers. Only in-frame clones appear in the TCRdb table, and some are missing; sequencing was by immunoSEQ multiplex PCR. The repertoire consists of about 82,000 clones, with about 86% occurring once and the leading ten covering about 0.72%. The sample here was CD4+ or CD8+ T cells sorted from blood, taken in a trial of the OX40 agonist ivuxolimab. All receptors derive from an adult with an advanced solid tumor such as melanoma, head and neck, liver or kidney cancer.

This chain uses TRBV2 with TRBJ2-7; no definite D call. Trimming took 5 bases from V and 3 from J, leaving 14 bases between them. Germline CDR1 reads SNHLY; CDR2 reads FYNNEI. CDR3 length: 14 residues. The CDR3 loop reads CASSTEQRYYEQYF. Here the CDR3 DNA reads TGTGCCAGCAGTACAGAACAGAGATACTACGAGCAGTACTTC.

Written as DNA, the CDR3 is TGTGCCAGCAACCGTTACTCCGCAGCCTCCTACGAGCAGTACTTC. Translation: CASNRYSAASYEQYF. J is TRBJ2-7 and V is TRBV28, with D unclear. V was shortened by 7 bases and J by 0 bases, with 16 bases between the two germline ends. Germline CDR1 is MDHEN and CDR2 is SYDVKM. This CDR3 has 15 residues. Complete variable domain (other parts from reference TRBV28 and TRBJ2-7): DVKVTQSSRYLVKRTGEKVFLECVQDMDHENMFWYRQDPGLGLRLIYFSYDVKMKEKGDIPEGYSVSREKKERFSLILESASTNQTSMYLCASNRYSAASYEQYFGPGTRLTVT.

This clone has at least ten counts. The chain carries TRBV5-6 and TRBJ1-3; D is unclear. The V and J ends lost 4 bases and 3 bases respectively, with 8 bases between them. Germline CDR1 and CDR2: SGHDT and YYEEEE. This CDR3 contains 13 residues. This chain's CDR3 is CASSPLSGNTIYF. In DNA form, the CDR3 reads TGTGCCAGCAGCCCCCTTAGTGGAAACACCATATATTTT.

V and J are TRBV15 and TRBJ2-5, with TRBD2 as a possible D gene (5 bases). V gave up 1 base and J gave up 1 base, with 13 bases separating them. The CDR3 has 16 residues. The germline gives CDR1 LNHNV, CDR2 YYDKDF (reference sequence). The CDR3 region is CATSRVEGLAQETQYF. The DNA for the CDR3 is TGTGCCACCAGCAGAGTTGAGGGTCTGGCCCAAGAGACCCAGTACTTC.